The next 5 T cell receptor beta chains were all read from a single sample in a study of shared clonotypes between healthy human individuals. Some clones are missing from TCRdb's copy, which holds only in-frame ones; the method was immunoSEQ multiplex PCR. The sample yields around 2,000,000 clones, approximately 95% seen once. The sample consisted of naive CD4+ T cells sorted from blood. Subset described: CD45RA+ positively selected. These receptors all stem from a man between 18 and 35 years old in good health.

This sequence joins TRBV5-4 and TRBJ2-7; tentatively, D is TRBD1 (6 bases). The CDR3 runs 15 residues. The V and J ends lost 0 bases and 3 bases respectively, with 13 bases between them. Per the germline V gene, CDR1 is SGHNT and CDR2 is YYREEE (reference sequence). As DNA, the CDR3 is TGTGCCAGCAGCTTGGAAGGGGGAAGAGTCTACGAGCAGTACTTC. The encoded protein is CASSLEGGRVYEQYF.

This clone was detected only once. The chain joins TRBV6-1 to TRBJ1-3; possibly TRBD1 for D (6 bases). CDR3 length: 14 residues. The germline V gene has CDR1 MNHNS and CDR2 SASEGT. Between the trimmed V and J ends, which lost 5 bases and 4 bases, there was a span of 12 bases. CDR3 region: CASSTTGPGNTIYF. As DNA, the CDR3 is TGTGCCAGCAGTACAACAGGGCCCGGAAACACCATATATTTT.

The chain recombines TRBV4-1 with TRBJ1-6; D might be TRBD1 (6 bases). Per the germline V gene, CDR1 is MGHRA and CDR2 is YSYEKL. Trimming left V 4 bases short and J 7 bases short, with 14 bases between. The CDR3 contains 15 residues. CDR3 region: CASSLLQGTNSPLHF. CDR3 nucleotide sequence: TGCGCCAGCAGCCTCCTGCAGGGGACAAATTCACCCCTCCACTTT.

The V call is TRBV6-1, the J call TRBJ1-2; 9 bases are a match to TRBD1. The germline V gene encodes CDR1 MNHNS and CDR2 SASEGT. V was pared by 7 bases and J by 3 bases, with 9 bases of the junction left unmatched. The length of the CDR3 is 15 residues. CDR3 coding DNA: TGTGCCAGCAACTCACCACAGGGGGCTCACTATGGCTACACCTTC. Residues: CASNSPQGAHYGYTF.

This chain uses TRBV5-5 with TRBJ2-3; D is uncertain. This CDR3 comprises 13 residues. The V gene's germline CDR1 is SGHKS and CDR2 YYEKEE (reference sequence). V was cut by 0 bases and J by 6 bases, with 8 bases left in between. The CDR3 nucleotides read TGTGCCAGCAGCTTGGAAAGTTGGGATACGCAGTATTTT. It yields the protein CASSLESWDTQYF.